This T cell receptor (beta chain) was found in a study of blood T cell repertoires in COVID-19. This clone has only one observation. Only in-frame clones appear in the TCRdb table, and some are missing; sequencing was by immunoSEQ multiplex PCR. The sample has about 190,000 clones; about 88% are singletons. Trimming took 5 bases from V and 11 from J; bases not matched to a gene: 16. Per the germline V gene, CDR1 is SGHAT and CDR2 is FQNNGV. The length of the CDR3 is 15 residues. V usage is TRBV11-2 and J usage is TRBJ2-5; TRBD2 agrees at 8 bases. Sequenced material: peripheral blood. The TCR originated in a man under 40 with acute or convalescent COVID-19. CDR3 sequence: CASSRQRAGGVSQYF. Written as DNA, the CDR3 is TGTGCCAGCAGCCGACAGAGAGCCGGGGGGGTTTCTCAGTACTTC.